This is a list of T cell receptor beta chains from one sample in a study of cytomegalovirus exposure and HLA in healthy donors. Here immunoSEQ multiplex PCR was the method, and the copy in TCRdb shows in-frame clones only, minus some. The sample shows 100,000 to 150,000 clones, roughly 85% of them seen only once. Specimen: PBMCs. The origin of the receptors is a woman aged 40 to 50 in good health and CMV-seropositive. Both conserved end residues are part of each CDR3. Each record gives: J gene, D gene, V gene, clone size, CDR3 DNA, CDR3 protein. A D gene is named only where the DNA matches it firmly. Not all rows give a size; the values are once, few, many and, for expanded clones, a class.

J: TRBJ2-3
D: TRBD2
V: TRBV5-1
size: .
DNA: TGCGCCAGCTCCACGGGGGGAGGCACAGATACGCAGTATTTT
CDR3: CASSTGGGTDTQYF

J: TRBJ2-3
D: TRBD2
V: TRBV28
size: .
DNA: TGTGCCAGCAGTAGACTAGCGGGAGATCTCACCATTACGCAGTATTTT
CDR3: CASSRLAGDLTITQYF

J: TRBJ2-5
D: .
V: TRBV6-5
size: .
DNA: TGTGCCAGCAGTTACCAGGAGACCCAGTACTTC
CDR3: CASSYQETQYF

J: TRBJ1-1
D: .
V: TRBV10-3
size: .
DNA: TGTGCCATCAGTGATCGGGGACAACAACACACTGAAGCTTTCTTT
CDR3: CAISDRGQQHTEAFF

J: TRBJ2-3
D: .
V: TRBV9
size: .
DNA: TGTGCCAGCAGCGTAAGTTCAGCGGGTCCTTCTCGCACAGATACGCAGTATTTT
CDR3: CASSVSSAGPSRTDTQYF

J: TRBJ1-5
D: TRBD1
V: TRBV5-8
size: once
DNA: TGTGCCAGCAGCTCCGGGACAGGGGTAGGCAATCAGCCCCAGCATTTT
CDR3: CASSSGTGVGNQPQHF

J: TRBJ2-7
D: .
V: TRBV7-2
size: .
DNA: TGTGCCAGCAGCTTCGGACAGAGCTCCTACGAGCAGTACTTC
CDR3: CASSFGQSSYEQYF

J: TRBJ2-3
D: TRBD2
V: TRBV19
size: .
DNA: TGTGCCAGTAGTGTCAACCTCCCGGGACTAGCGGGAGCAGATACGCAGTATTTT
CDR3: CASSVNLPGLAGADTQYF

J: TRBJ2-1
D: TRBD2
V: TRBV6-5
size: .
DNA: TGTGCCAGCAGTTATCTAGCGGGCCAGTATGAGCAGTTCTTC
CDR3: CASSYLAGQYEQFF

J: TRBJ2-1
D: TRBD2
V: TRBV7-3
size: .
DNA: TGTGCCAGCAGCCCAACCCTAGCGGGAGACGAGCAGTTCTTC
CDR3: CASSPTLAGDEQFF

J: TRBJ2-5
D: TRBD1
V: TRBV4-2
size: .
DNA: TGTGCCAGCAGCCAAGAGCCAGCAGGGGGCGGGGAGACCCAGTACTTC
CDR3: CASSQEPAGGGETQYF

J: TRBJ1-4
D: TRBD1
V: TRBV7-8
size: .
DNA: TGTGCCAGCAGCCTTACTGAACAGGGGGGTGAAAAACTGTTTTTT
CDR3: CASSLTEQGGEKLFF

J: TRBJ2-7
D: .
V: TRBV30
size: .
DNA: TGTGCCTGGGGACGGGAGACCTTCTCCTACGAGCAGTACTTC
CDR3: CAWGRETFSYEQYF

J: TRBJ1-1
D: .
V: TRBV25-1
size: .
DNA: TGTGCCAGCAGTGGTGACAGACATAACACTGAAGCTTTCTTT
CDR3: CASSGDRHNTEAFF

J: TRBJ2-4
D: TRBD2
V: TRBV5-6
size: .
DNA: TGTGCCAGCAGCTCCGGACTAGCTCTAGCCAAAAACATTCAGTACTTC
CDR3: CASSSGLALAKNIQYF

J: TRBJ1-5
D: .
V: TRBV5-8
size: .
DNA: TGTGCCAGCAGAGAGGGGGGGAGCAATCAGCCCCAGCATTTT
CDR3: CASREGGSNQPQHF

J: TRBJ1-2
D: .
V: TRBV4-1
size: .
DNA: TGCGCCAGCAGCCAACCCCGGGACTCGAATGGCTACACCTTC
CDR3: CASSQPRDSNGYTF

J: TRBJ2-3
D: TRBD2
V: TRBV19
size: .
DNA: TGTGCCAGTAGCTCTCTAGCGGGAGGCCGGGGAGATACGCAGTATTTT
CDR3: CASSSLAGGRGDTQYF

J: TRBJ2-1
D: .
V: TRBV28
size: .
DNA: TGTGCCAGCAGTATCATGCCCGGAGCGGACAATGAGCAGTTCTTC
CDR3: CASSIMPGADNEQFF

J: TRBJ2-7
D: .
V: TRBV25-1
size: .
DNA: TGTGCCAGCAGTGGAGGTGCGGTGAGCTCCTACGAGCAGTACTTC
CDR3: CASSGGAVSSYEQYF

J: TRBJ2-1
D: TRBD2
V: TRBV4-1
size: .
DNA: TGCGCCAGCAGCCAAGAGAGTCTAGCGGGAGAGAAGACCTACAATGAGCAGTTCTTC
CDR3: CASSQESLAGEKTYNEQFF

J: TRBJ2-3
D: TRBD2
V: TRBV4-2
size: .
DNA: TGTGCCAGCAGCCAACCTCATAGCGGGGGGCTGGATACGCAGTATTTT
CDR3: CASSQPHSGGLDTQYF

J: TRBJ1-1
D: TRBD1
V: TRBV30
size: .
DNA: TGTGCCTGGGGCTACAGGGGTGGGGTCGCTTTCTTT
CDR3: CAWGYRGGVAFF